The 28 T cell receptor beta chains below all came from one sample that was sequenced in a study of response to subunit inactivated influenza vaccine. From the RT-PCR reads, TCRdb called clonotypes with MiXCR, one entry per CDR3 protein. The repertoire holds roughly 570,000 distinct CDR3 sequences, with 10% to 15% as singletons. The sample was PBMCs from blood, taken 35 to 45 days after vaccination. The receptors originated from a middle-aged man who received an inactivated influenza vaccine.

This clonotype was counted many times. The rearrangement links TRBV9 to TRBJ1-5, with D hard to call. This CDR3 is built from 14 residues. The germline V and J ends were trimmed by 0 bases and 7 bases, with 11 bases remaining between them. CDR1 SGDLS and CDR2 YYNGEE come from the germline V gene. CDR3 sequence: CASSVAPGYQPQHF. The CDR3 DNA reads TGTGCCAGCAGCGTAGCTCCAGGTTACCAGCCCCAGCATTTT.

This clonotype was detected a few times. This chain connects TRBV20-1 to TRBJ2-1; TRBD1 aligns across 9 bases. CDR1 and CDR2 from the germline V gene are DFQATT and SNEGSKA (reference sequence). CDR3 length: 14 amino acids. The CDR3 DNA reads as TGCAGCCCCCACTGGGGACAGGGTTACAATGAGCAGTTCTTC. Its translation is CSPHWGQGYNEQFF.

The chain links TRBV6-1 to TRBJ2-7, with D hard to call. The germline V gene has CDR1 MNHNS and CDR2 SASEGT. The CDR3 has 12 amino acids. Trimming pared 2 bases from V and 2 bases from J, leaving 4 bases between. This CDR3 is CASSEWTYEQYF. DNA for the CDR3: TGTGCCAGCAGTGAATGGACCTACGAGCAGTACTTC.

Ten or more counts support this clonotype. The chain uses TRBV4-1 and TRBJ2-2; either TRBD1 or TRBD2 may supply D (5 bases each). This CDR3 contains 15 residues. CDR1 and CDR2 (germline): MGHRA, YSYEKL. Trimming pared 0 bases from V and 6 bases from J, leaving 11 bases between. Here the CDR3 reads CASSQDPGRSGELFF. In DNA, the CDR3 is TGCGCCAGCAGCCAAGATCCGGGACGATCCGGGGAGCTGTTTTTT.

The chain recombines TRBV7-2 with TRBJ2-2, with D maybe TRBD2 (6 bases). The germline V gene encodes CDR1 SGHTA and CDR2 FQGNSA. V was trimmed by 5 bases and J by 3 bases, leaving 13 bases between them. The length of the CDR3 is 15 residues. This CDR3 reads CASSPRRDHTGELFF. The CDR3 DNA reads TGTGCCAGCAGCCCGAGGCGGGACCACACCGGGGAGCTGTTTTTT.

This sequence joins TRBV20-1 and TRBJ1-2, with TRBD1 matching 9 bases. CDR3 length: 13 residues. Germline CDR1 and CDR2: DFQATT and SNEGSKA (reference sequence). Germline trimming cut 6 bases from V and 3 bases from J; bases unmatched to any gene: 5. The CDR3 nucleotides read TGCAGTGCAATAACAGGGGGCCACTATGGCTACACCTTC. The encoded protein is CSAITGGHYGYTF.

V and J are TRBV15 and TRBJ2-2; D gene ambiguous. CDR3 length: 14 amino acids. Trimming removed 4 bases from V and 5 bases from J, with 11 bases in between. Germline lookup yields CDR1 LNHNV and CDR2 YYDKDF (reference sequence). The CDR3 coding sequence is TGTGCCACCAGCAATAAGGCTACGACCGGGGAGCTGTTTTTT. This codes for CATSNKATTGELFF.

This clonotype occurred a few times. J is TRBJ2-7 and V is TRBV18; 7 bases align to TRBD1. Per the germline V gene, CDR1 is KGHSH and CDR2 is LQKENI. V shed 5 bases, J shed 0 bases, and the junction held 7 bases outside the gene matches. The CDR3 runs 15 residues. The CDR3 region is CASSTTGVFSYEQYF. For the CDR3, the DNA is TGTGCCAGCTCAACTACAGGGGTATTCTCCTACGAGCAGTACTTC. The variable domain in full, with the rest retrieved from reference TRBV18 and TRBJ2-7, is NAGVMQNPRHLVRRRGQEARLRCSPMKGHSHVYWYRQLPEEGLKFMVYLQKENIIDESGMPKERFSAEFPKEGPSILRIQQVVRGDSAAYFCASSTTGVFSYEQYFGPGTRLTVT.

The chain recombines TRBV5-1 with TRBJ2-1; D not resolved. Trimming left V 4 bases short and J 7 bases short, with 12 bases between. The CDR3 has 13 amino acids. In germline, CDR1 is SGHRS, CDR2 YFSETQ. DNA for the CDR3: TGCGCCAGCAGCCCCACGCAAAAGAATGAGCAGTTCTTC. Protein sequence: CASSPTQKNEQFF.

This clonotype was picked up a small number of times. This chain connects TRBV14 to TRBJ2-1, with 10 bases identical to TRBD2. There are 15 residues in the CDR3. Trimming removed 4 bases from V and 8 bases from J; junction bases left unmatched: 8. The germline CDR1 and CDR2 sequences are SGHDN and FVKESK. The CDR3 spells CASSLSGTSEHEQFF. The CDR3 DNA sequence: TGTGCCAGCAGCCTCTCCGGGACTAGCGAACATGAGCAGTTCTTC.

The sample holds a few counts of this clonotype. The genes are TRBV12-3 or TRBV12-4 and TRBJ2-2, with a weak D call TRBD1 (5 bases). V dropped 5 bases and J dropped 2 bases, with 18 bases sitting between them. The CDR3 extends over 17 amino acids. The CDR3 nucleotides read TGTGCCAGCAGTGCGATACAGGCGATCCGCAACACCGGGGAGCTGTTTTTT. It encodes CASSAIQAIRNTGELFF.

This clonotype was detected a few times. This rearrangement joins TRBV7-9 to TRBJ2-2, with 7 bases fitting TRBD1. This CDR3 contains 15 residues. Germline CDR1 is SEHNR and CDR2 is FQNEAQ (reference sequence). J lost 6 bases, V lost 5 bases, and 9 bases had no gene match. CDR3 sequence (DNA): TGTGCCAGCAGCCAAAGACAGGGTGTAGCCGGGGAGCTGTTTTTT. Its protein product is CASSQRQGVAGELFF.

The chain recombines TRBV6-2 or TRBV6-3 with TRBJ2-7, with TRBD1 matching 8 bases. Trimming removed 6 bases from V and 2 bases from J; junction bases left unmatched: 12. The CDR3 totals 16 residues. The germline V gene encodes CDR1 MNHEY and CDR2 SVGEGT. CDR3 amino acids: CASSYSDRVNPYEQYF. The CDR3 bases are TGTGCCAGCAGCTATTCGGACAGGGTTAACCCCTACGAGCAGTACTTC.

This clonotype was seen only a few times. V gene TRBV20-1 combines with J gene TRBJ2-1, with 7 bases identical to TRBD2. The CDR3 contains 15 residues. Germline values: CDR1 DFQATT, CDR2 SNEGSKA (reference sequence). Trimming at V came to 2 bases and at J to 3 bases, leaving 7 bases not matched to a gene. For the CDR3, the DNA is TGCAGTGCTAGATCGACTAGCCAGGTCTACAATGAGCAGTTCTTC. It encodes CSARSTSQVYNEQFF.

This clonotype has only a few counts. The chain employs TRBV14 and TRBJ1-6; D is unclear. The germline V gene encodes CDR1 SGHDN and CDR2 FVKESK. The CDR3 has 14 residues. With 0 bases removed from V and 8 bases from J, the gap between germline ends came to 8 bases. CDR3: CASSQDPVDSPLHF. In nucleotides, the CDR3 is TGTGCCAGCAGCCAAGATCCTGTGGATTCACCCCTCCACTTT.

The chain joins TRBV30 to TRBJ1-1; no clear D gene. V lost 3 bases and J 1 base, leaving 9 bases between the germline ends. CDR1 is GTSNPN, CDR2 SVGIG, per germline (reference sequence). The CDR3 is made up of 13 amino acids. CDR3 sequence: CAWSPGGNTEAFF. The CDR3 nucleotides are TGTGCCTGGAGCCCCGGCGGGAACACTGAAGCTTTCTTT.

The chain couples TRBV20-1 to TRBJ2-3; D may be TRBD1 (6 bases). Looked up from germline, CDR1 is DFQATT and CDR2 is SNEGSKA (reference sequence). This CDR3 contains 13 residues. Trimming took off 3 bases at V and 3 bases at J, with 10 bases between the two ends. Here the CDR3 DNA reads TGCAGTGCTAGGATCAGGGGAACAGATACGCAGTATTTT. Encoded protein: CSARIRGTDTQYF.

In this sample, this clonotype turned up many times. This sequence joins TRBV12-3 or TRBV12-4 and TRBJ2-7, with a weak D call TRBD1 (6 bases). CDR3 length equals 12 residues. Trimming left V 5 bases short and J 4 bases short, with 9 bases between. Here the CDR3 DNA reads TGTGCCAGCAGTGAACAGGGTTACGAGCAGTACTTC. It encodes CASSEQGYEQYF.

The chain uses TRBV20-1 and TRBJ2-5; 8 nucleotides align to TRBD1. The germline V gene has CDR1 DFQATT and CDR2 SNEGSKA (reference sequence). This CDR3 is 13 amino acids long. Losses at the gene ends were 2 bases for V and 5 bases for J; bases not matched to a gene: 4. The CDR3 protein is CSARRTGRETQYF. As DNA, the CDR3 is TGCAGTGCTAGAAGGACAGGGAGGGAGACCCAGTACTTC.

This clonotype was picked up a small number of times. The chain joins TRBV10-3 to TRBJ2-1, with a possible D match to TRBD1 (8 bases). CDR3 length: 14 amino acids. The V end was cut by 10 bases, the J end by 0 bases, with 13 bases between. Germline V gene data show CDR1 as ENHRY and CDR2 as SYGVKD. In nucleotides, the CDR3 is TGTGCCACAGGGGGCGGGAGCTCCTACAATGAGCAGTTCTTC. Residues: CATGGGSSYNEQFF.

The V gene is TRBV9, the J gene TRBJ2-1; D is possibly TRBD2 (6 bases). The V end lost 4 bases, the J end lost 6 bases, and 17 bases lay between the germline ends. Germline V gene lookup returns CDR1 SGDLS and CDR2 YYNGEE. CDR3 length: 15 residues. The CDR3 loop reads CASSPSGRVSNEQFF. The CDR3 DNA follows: TGTGCCAGCAGCCCTTCCGGGAGAGTATCCAATGAGCAGTTCTTC.

The CDR3 protein is CASREPSVYSYNEQFF. In DNA, the CDR3 is TGTGCCAGCAGGGAACCTAGCGTCTACTCCTACAATGAGCAGTTCTTC. The gene calls are TRBV6-1 and TRBJ2-1; perhaps TRBD2 as D (6 bases). V was shortened by 6 bases and J by 0 bases, with 15 bases between the two germline ends. The CDR3 sequence is 16 residues long. Germline values: CDR1 MNHNS, CDR2 SASEGT.

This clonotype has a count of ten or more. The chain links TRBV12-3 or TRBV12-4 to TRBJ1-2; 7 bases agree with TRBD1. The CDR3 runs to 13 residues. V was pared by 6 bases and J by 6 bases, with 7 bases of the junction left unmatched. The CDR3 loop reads CASRPTGVDGYTF. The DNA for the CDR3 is TGTGCCAGCAGACCCACAGGGGTGGATGGCTACACCTTC.

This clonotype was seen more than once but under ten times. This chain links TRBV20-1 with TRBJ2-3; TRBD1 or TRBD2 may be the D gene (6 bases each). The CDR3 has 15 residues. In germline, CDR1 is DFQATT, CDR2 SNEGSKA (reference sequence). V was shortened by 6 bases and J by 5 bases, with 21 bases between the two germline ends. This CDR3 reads CSAPRRGVIGDTQYF. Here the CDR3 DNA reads TGCAGTGCCCCTCGAAGGGGGGTAATAGGAGATACGCAGTATTTT.

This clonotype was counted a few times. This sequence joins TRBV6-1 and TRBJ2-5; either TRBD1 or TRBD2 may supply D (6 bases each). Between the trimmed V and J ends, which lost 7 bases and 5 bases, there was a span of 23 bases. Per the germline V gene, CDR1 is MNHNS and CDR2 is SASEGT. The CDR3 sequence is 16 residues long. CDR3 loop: CASNLVPKGGRETQYF. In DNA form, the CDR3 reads TGTGCCAGCAACCTCGTCCCCAAGGGGGGTAGGGAGACCCAGTACTTC.

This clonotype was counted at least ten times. CDR3 residues: CASSPDRGRGEQYF. The CDR3 DNA reads as TGCGCCAGCTCCCCCGACAGGGGGCGCGGCGAGCAGTACTTC. This chain joins TRBV4-3 and TRBJ2-7, with 10 bases matching TRBD1. CDR1 is LGHNA and CDR2 is YSLEER in the germline V gene. The trim removed 8 bases at V and 6 bases at J, leaving 10 bases unmatched. This CDR3 contains 14 residues.

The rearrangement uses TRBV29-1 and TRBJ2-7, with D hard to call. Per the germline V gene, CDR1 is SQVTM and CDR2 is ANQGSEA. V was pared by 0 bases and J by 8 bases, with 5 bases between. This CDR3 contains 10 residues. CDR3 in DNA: TGCAGCGTTGAAGATCCGAAGCAGTACTTC. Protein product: CSVEDPKQYF.

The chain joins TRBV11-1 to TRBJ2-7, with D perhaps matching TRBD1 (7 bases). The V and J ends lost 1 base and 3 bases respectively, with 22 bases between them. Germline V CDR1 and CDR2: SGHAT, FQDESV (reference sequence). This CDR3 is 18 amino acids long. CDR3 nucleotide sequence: TGTGCCAGCAGCTTAGGGTTCGGAGGGGGCCAAATGATCTACGAGCAGTACTTC. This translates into CASSLGFGGGQMIYEQYF.